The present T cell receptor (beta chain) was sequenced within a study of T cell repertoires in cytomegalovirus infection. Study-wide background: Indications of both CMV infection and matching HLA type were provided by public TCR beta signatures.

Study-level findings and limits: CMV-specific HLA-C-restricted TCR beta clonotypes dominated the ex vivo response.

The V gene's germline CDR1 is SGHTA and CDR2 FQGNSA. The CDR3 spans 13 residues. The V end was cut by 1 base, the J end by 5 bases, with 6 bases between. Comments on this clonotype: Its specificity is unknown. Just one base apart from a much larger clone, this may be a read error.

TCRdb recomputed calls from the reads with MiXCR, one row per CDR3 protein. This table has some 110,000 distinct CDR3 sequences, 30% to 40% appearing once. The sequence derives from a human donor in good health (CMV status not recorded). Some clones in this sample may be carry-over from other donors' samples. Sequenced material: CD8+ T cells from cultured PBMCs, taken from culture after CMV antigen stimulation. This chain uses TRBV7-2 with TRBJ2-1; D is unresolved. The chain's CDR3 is CASSLGSDNEQFF. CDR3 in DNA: TGTGCCAGCAGCTTAGGGTCCGACAATGAGCAGTTCTTC. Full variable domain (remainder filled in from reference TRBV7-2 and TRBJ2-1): GAGVSQSPSNKVTEKGKDVELRCDPISGHTALYWYRQSLGQGLEFLIYFQGNSAPDKSGLPSDRFSAERTGGSVSTLTIQRTQQEDSAVYLCASSLGSDNEQFFGPGTRLTVL.